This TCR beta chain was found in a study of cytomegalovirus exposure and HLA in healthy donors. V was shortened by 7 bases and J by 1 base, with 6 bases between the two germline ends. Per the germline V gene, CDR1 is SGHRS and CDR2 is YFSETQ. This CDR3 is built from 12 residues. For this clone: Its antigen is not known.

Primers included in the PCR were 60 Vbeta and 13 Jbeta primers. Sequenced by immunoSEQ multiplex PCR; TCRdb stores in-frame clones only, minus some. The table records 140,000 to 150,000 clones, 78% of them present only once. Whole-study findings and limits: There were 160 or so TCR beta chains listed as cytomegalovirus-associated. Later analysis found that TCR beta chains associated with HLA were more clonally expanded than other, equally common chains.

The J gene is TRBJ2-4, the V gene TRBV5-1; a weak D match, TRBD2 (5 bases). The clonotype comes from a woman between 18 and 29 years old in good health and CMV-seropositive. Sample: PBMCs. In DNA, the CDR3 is TGCGCCAGCGAGCGGGCCAAAAACATTCAGTACTTC. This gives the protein CASERAKNIQYF.